Presented here are 5 T cell receptor beta chains from one specimen sequenced in a study of CD4+ T cells in melanoma. TCRdb's copy holds only in-frame clones and misses some; the assay was immunoSEQ multiplex PCR. Among roughly 120,000 clones listed, around 93% were seen once. Sample: peripheral blood. The receptors were gathered from a human donor with melanoma.

V and J are TRBV7-9 and TRBJ2-5, with no clear D. Trimming took off 5 bases at V and 1 base at J, with 14 bases between the two ends. In germline, CDR1 is SEHNR, CDR2 FQNEAQ (reference sequence). This CDR3 region has 15 residues. The CDR3 spells CASSPSQRVQETQYF. For the CDR3, the DNA is TGTGCCAGCAGCCCCTCACAACGCGTCCAAGAGACCCAGTACTTC.

This clone is a singleton in its sample. The chain links TRBV11-1 to TRBJ2-5; D not resolved. This CDR3 comprises 13 residues. The V end was cut by 5 bases, the J end by 7 bases, with 14 bases between. Germline V gives CDR1 SGHAT, CDR2 FQDESV (reference sequence). CDR3 DNA sequence: TGTGCCAGCAGCCCCCCGTTCCCGGGGACCCAGTACTTC. It yields the protein CASSPPFPGTQYF.

This clone was detected once. The chain combines TRBV5-1 with TRBJ2-5, with 9 bases that match TRBD2. This CDR3 has 15 amino acids. Germline assignment: CDR1 SGHRS and CDR2 YFSETQ. V lost 1 base to trimming and J lost 1 base; unmatched junction nucleotides: 2. This CDR3 reads CASSLSSGTQETQYF. For the CDR3, the DNA is TGCGCCAGCAGCTTGTCTAGCGGGACCCAAGAGACCCAGTACTTC.

The rearrangement joins TRBV6-6 to TRBJ2-7, with D uncertain. This CDR3 is built from 12 residues. With 6 bases removed from V and 3 bases from J, the gap between germline ends came to 9 bases. Germline V gives CDR1 MNHNY, CDR2 SVGAGI (reference sequence). The CDR3 bases are TGTGCCAGCAGCCTGGACGGCTACGAGCAGTACTTC. It translates to CASSLDGYEQYF.

The chain combines TRBV7-2 with TRBJ2-3; 9 nucleotides agree with TRBD1. V gave up 5 bases and J gave up 2 bases; unmatched junction bases: 5. The CDR3 length is 15 residues. Per the germline V gene, CDR1 is SGHTA and CDR2 is FQGNSA. This chain's CDR3 is CASSTDRGPTDTQYF. DNA of the CDR3: TGTGCCAGCAGCACGGACAGGGGACCCACAGATACGCAGTATTTT.